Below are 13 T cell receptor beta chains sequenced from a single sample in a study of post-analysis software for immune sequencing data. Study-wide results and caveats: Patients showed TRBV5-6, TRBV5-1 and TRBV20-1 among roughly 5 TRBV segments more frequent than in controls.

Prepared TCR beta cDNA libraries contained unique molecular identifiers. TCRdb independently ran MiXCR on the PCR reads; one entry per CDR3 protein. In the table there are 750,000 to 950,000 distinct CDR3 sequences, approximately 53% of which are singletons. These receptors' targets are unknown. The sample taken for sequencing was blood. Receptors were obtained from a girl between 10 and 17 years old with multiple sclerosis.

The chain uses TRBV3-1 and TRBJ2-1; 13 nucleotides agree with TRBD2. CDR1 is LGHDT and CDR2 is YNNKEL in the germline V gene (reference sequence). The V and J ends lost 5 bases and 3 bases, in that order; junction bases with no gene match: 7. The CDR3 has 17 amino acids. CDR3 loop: CASSSYGLAGVYNEQFF. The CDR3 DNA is TGTGCCAGCAGCTCGTACGGACTAGCGGGAGTCTACAATGAGCAGTTCTTC.

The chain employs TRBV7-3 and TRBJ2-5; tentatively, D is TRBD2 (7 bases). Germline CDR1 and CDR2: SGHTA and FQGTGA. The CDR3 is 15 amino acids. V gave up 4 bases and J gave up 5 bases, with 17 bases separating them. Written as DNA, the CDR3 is TGTGCCAGCAGCTCCTTAGGGGGGGGCGGCGAGACCCAGTACTTC. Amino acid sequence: CASSSLGGGGETQYF. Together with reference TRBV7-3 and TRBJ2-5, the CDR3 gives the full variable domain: GAGVSQTPSNKVTEKGKYVELRCDPISGHTALYWYRQSLGQGPEFLIYFQGTGAADDSGLPNDRFFAVRPEGSVSTLKIQRTERGDSAVYLCASSSLGGGGETQYFGPGTRLLVL.

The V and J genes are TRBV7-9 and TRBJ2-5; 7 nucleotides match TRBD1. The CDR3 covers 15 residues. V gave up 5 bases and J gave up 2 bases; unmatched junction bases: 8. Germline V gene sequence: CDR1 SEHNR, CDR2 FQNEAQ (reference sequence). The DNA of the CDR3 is TGTGCCAGCAGCATACAGGGGAATCGGCAAGAGACCCAGTACTTC. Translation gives CASSIQGNRQETQYF.

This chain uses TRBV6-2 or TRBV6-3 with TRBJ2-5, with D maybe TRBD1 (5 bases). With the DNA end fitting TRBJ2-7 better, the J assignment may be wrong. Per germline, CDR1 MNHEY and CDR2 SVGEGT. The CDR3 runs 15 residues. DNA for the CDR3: TGTGCCAGCAGTACCATCAGGGTTGGGCCCTCCGAGCAGTACTTC. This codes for CASSTIRVGPSEQYF.

CDR3 coding DNA: TGCGCCAGCAGCTTGGGGGAATCTAGCGGGAGGGCCTCGGAGACCCAGTACTTC. Translating gives CASSLGESSGRASETQYF. J is TRBJ2-5 and V is TRBV5-1; 12 positions agree with TRBD2. V dropped 0 bases and J dropped 5; count of bases not matched to a gene: 11. The CDR3 spans 18 residues. CDR1 and CDR2 from the germline V gene are SGHRS and YFSETQ.

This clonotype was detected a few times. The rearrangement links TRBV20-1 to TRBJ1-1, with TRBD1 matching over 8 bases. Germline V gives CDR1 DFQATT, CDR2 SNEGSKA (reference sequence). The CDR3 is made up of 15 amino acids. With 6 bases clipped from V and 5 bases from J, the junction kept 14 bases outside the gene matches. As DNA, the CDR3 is TGCAGTGCCCACCCCTACAGGGGGGCCCCTACTGAAGCTTTCTTT. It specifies CSAHPYRGAPTEAFF.

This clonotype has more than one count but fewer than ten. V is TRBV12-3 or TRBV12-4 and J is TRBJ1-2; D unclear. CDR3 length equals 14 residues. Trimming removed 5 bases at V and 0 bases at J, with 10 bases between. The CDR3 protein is CASSRGPTNYGYTF. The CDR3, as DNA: TGTGCCAGCAGTCGAGGGCCCACTAACTATGGCTACACCTTC.

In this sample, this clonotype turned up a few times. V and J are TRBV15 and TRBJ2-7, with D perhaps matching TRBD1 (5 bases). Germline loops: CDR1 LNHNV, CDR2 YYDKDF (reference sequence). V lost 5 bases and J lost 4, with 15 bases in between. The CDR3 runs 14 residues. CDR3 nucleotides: TGTGCCACCAGCGAAGGGGCAGGACGATACGAGCAGTACTTC. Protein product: CATSEGAGRYEQYF.

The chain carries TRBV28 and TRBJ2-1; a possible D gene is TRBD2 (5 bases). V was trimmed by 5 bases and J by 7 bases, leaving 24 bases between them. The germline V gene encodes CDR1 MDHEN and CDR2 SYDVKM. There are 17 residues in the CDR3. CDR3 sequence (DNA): TGTGCCAGCAGTCCGCCGGGTGGAGCGGCCTCCGGGAATGAGCAGTTCTTC. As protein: CASSPPGGAASGNEQFF.

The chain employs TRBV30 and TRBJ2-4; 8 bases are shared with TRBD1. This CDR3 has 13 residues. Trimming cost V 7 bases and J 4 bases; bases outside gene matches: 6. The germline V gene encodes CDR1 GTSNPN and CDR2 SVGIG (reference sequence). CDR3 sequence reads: CASTYRGKNIQYF. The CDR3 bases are TGTGCCTCTACCTACAGGGGGAAAAACATTCAGTACTTC.

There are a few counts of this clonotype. Written as DNA, the CDR3 is TGTGCCAGCAGTGAGAGTCCCAGATACGAGCAGTACTTC. This gives the protein CASSESPRYEQYF. The chain uses TRBV6-1 and TRBJ2-7; D is undetermined. The V end lost 3 bases, the J end lost 4 bases, and 10 bases lay between the germline ends. The CDR3 sequence is 13 residues long. Germline CDR1 and CDR2: MNHNS and SASEGT.

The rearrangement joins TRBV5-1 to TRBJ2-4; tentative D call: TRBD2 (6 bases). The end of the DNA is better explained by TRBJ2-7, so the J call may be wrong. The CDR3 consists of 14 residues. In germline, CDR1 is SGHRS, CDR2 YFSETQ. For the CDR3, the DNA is TGCGCCAGCAGCCAAGGGACCGGGGAGGACGAGCAGTACTTC. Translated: CASSQGTGEDEQYF.

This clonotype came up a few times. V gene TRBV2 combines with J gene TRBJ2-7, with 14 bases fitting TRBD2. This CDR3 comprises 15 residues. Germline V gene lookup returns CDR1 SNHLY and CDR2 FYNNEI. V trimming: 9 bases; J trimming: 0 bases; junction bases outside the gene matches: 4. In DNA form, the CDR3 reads TGTGCCAGTTCCGGACTAGCGGGAGGCTCCTACGAGCAGTACTTC. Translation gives CASSGLAGGSYEQYF.